These T cell receptor beta chains were read from a single sample in a study of control samples from healthy donors and cancer patients. Clones were read by immunoSEQ multiplex PCR, and TCRdb kept only the in-frame ones, dropping some. The top ten hold 2% of the sample, which has 170,000 or so clones, more than 85% seen once. The sequenced sample was blood. Receptors were obtained from a woman aged 35 to 49 in good health. CDR3s include the opening cysteine and the closing phenylalanine or tryptophan. A D gene is named only where the DNA matches it firmly. Clone size, where shown, is once, few, many, or a class for clones that have expanded.

v_call	d_call	clone_size	j_call	cdr3_nt	cdr3_aa
TRBV13	TRBD1	.	TRBJ1-2	TGTGCCAGCAGCTTATGGGTAGGGACAGGGGGAAACTATGGCTACACCTTC	CASSLWVGTGGNYGYTF
TRBV11-2	.	once	TRBJ1-4	TGTGCCAGCAGCTTAGGGGAGCGGGAAAAACTGTTTTTT	CASSLGEREKLFF
TRBV28	.	.	TRBJ2-7	TGTGCCAGCAGTTTATGGTCTAACGAGCAGTACTTC	CASSLWSNEQYF
TRBV10-1	.	.	TRBJ2-5	TGCGCCAGCAGTGAGTCTAGCCCTCGGGAGACCCAGTACTTC	CASSESSPRETQYF
TRBV5-1	.	.	TRBJ1-1	TGCGCCAGCAGCTGGGACGTAAACACTGAAGCTTTCTTT	CASSWDVNTEAFF
TRBV11-2	TRBD1	.	TRBJ1-1	TGTGCCAGCAGCACAGTCACAGGGGTGGACACTGAAGCTTTCTTT	CASSTVTGVDTEAFF
TRBV28	TRBD1	.	TRBJ2-3	TGTGCCAGCATCAACAGGGGATCTTTCACAGATACGCAGTATTTT	CASINRGSFTDTQYF
TRBV5-5	.	.	TRBJ1-1	TGTGCCAGCAGCTCGGTGGGCAGGGCCCTGGATGGAGTCTTT	CASSSVGRALDGVF
TRBV29-1	.	.	TRBJ2-7	TGCAGCGTTGAAACGGGATGGAACCCCTACGAGCAGTACTTC	CSVETGWNPYEQYF
TRBV13	.	.	TRBJ2-3	TGTGCCAGCAGCCCGCTACTTGGCACAGATACGCAGTATTTT	CASSPLLGTDTQYF
TRBV7-2	.	.	TRBJ1-1	TGTGCCAGCAGCTTAGAGAGAGACACTGAAGCTTTCTTT	CASSLERDTEAFF
TRBV7-9	.	.	TRBJ1-1	TGTGCCAGCACCTACAGTCGGCAGACAGCTGAAGCTTTCTTT	CASTYSRQTAEAFF
TRBV15	TRBD1	.	TRBJ1-3	TGTGCCACCAGCAGGTTGGGACAGGGGGTTCTCGGAAACACCATATATTTT	CATSRLGQGVLGNTIYF
TRBV5-4	.	few	TRBJ2-7	TGTGCCAGCAGCTTGGTGGGCGGGGAGCAGTACTTC	CASSLVGGEQYF
TRBV11-2	.	.	TRBJ2-5	TGTGCCAGCAGCTTAGCCGGGGTGGGAGAGACCCAGTACTTC	CASSLAGVGETQYF
TRBV19	.	.	TRBJ1-4	TGTGCCAGTAGTACCCCCGGGACAACTAATGAAAAACTGTTTTTT	CASSTPGTTNEKLFF
TRBV24-1	.	.	TRBJ2-1	TGTGCCACCAGTGAGAGCACCTACAATGAGCAGTTCTTC	CATSESTYNEQFF
TRBV4-1	TRBD1	.	TRBJ1-3	TGCGCCAGCAGCCCAACCGGGACAGGGGACTGGATTAGGTCTGGAAACACCATATATTTT	CASSPTGTGDWIRSGNTIYF
TRBV6-5	.	few	TRBJ1-5	TGTGCCAGCACCCTGGGGGGGCTCGGCGATCAGCCCCAGCATTTT	CASTLGGLGDQPQHF
TRBV7-9	.	.	TRBJ2-7	TGTGCCAGCAGCTTGGGAGCCGGCCTCGAGCAGTACTTC	CASSLGAGLEQYF
TRBV3-1/TRBV3-2	.	.	TRBJ2-3	TGTGCCAGCAGCCCCCGGGACACATCCACAGATACGCAGTATTTT	CASSPRDTSTDTQYF
TRBV5-4	TRBD1	.	TRBJ2-3	TGTGCCAGCAGCTTGAACAGGGGCTACACAGATACGCAGTATTTT	CASSLNRGYTDTQYF
TRBV5-1	.	.	TRBJ2-5	TGCGCCAGCAGCTTGGGGTCGCTGAGCCAAGAGACCCAGTACTTC	CASSLGSLSQETQYF
TRBV4-1	.	.	TRBJ2-4	TGCGCCAGCAGCCACCCGGGACTAGCCAAAAACATTCAGTACTTC	CASSHPGLAKNIQYF
TRBV6-5	.	.	TRBJ2-1	TGTGCCAGCAGTTACCAAATACAATATGAGCAGTTCTTC	CASSYQIQYEQFF
TRBV6-5	.	.	TRBJ2-1	TGTGCCAGCAGCCAAGTAGCGAGCTCCTACAATGAGCAGTTCTTC	CASSQVASSYNEQFF
TRBV3-1/TRBV3-2	TRBD2	.	TRBJ2-7	TGTGCCAGCAGCCCTGTGATGGCGGGAGGCGAGCAGTACTTC	CASSPVMAGGEQYF
TRBV7-6	TRBD1	.	TRBJ1-5	TGTGCCAGCAGCTTGGACCACAGGGGGGATCAGCCCCAGCATTTT	CASSLDHRGDQPQHF
TRBV7-6	.	few	TRBJ1-3	TGTGCCAGCAGCTTCGGGGAAGGTCACCTGCCTGGAAACACCATATATTTT	CASSFGEGHLPGNTIYF
TRBV2	.	.	TRBJ1-2	TGTGCCAGCAGTCGGGACAATTACTATGGCTACACCTTC	CASSRDNYYGYTF
TRBV10-3	TRBD1	few	TRBJ2-1	TGTGCCATCAGTGGCGGACAGGGAATGGTGAATGAGCAGTTCTTC	CAISGGQGMVNEQFF
TRBV5-1	TRBD1	once	TRBJ2-5	TGCGCCAGCAGCTCGGGACAGGGAAACCAAGAGACCCAGTACTTC	CASSSGQGNQETQYF
TRBV19	TRBD1	.	TRBJ1-2	TGTGCCGGTAGTAGAAACAGGGGTTTATATAGTAACTATGGCTACACCTTC	CAGSRNRGLYSNYGYTF
TRBV12-3/TRBV12-4	.	.	TRBJ1-5	TGTGCCAGCAGTTTGGGAAATCAGCCCCAGCATTTT	CASSLGNQPQHF
TRBV12-3/TRBV12-4	.	.	TRBJ1-2	TGTGCCAGCAGGGTAATTGGATATGGCTACACCTTC	CASRVIGYGYTF
TRBV11-1	TRBD1	.	TRBJ2-7	TGTGCCAGCAGCTTAGGGGGGACAGCGACCTACGAGCAGTACTTC	CASSLGGTATYEQYF
TRBV2	TRBD1	.	TRBJ2-7	TGTGCCAGCCGAGGGACAGATACCTCCTACGAGCAGTACTTC	CASRGTDTSYEQYF
TRBV18	.	once	TRBJ2-7	TGTGCCAGCTCACCGAGCTCCTACGAGCAGTACTTC	CASSPSSYEQYF
TRBV21-1	.	.	TRBJ1-6	TGTGCCAGCAGCACCCACAGCAGGAGGGCGAAAGATCCTAATTCACCCCTCCACTTT	CASSTHSRRAKDPNSPLHF